This entry features one TCR beta chain sequence. Its antigen is undetermined. This sample is part of a study of beta chain features in type 1 diabetes. Overall study results and limits: Moderate but significant shortening of TCRB CDR3s was recorded in all four CD4+ subsets from Type 1 diabetes patients. A closer apparent resemblance between naive, central memory and Treg TCRB repertoires was seen in patients than in healthy donors.

The CDR3 is 13 amino acids. The germline V gene has CDR1 SQVTM and CDR2 ANQGSEA. The V and J ends lost 5 bases and 2 bases, in that order; junction bases with no gene match: 3. cDNA synthesis used the whole RNA isolate, giving expressed TCRB sequences. Stem cell-like memory T cell samples yielded roughly 1.01 million reads on average. Clones were sequenced by immunoSEQ multiplex PCR, and TCRdb holds only the in-frame ones, with some missing. The sample records roughly 50,000 clones, around 45% being singletons. The rearrangement links TRBV29-1 to TRBJ2-7; 10 nucleotides align to TRBD1. The sample was stem cell memory CD4+ T cells from blood. The clonotype was recovered from a man aged 25 to 45 with type 1 diabetes. The DNA for the CDR3 is TGCAGCGTTTGGACAGGGGGGACCTACGAGCAGTACTTC. The encoded protein is CSVWTGGTYEQYF.